Listed below are T cell receptor beta chains from one sample, sequenced in a study of T cells in Graves' hyperthyroidism and ophthalmopathy. TCRdb re-derived calls from the multiplex PCR reads in MiXCR, one entry per CDR3 protein. The sample contains 90,000 to 120,000 distinct CDR3 sequences, around a sixth of which appear only once. The specimen was blood. These receptors were obtained from a woman aged 45-60 years with Graves' hyperthyroidism. The CDR3 runs from the conserved cysteine through the conserved F or W. Each record gives: CDR3 DNA, CDR3 protein, V gene, J gene, clone size, D gene. The D gene is left open where the match is weak. Size tells how often a clone was seen (once, few, many) or the class of an expanded clone, and some rows leave it out.

TGCAGTGCTAGATATCCGGGACGCAGCGTAAATCAGCCCCAGCATTTT,CSARYPGRSVNQPQHF,TRBV20-1,TRBJ1-5,few,.
TGTGCCAGCAGCTTAGTCTCCACTGAAGCTTTCTTT,CASSLVSTEAFF,TRBV7-8,TRBJ1-1,many,.
TGCAGTGCTAGTTCCCCCGGACTAGCGGCTGACAATGAGCAGTTCTTC,CSASSPGLAADNEQFF,TRBV20-1,TRBJ2-1,.,TRBD2
TGTGCCAGCAGTCTGGGACAGATGAACTCTGGAAACACCATATATTTT,CASSLGQMNSGNTIYF,TRBV28,TRBJ1-3,many,TRBD1
TGTGCCAGCAGTTCCCACCAGGGGTCTAACTATGGCTACACCTTC,CASSSHQGSNYGYTF,TRBV27,TRBJ1-2,many,.
TGTGCCAGCACCTCATTCGGGGGGCGTCAGCCCCAGCATTTT,CASTSFGGRQPQHF,TRBV2,TRBJ1-5,many,.
TGTGCCTGGAGGAAGTTACCTACGAACACTGAAGCTTTCTTT,CAWRKLPTNTEAFF,TRBV30,TRBJ1-1,many,.
TGTGCCAGCAGCCAAGAACGCAATGAGCAGTTCTTC,CASSQERNEQFF,TRBV3-1,TRBJ2-1,many,.
TGCAGTGCTAGAGACCGGAGCACTAGCGGGAGCGAGCAGTACTTC,CSARDRSTSGSEQYF,TRBV20-1,TRBJ2-7,.,TRBD2
TGTGCCAGCAGCTTAGGAGGACTAGCGGGGGGAAAAGAGACCCAGTACTTC,CASSLGGLAGGKETQYF,TRBV7-2,TRBJ2-5,.,TRBD2
TGTGCCAGCGGGTTACAGCTCAATCAGCCCCAGCATTTT,CASGLQLNQPQHF,TRBV12-3/TRBV12-4,TRBJ1-5,many,.
TGTGCCAGCAGCATCGAGGCGGTAATCAACACTGAAGCTTTCTTT,CASSIEAVINTEAFF,TRBV7-2,TRBJ1-1,many,.
TGCAGTGCCCCCGGGACCGGGACTAGCGGGAGAGCCGGGGAGCTGTTTTTT,CSAPGTGTSGRAGELFF,TRBV20-1,TRBJ2-2,.,TRBD2
TGTGCCAGCAGTTTATGGGGTGTTGGGGCCAACGTCCTGACTTTC,CASSLWGVGANVLTF,TRBV27,TRBJ2-6,many,.
TGTGCCAGCAGTTACGCCTCGGACAGGGCAACGAACACTGAAGCTTTCTTT,CASSYASDRATNTEAFF,TRBV6-9,TRBJ1-1,.,TRBD1